The rows below give T cell receptor beta chains drawn from one sample of a study of blood T cells in healthy people across ages. TCRdb analysed the 5' RACE reads with MiXCR anew, one entry per CDR3 protein. The sample gives about a million distinct CDR3 sequences, roughly 51% of which show up once; 20% to 25% is in the top ten. The sequenced material came from blood. The receptors shown here come from an older woman in good health. Both conserved end residues are part of each CDR3. The D gene is left open where the match is weak. Size is stated for part of the rows, as once, few or many counts, or as a class when the clone is expanded.

J | D | size | V | CDR3 | DNA
TRBJ2-7 | TRBD2 | few | TRBV11-3 | CASSLGTSGRAGSYEQYF | TGTGCCAGCAGCTTAGGGACTAGCGGGAGGGCCGGGTCCTACGAGCAGTACTTC
TRBJ2-3 | TRBD2 | NA | TRBV6-2/TRBV6-3 | CASLASGPSDTQYF | TGTGCCAGCCTGGCTAGCGGGCCGAGTGATACGCAGTATTTT
TRBJ1-2 | NA | NA | TRBV7-9 | CASSPGTRGNGYTF | TGTGCCAGCAGCCCCGGAACTCGAGGCAATGGCTACACCTTC
TRBJ2-4 | TRBD2 | NA | TRBV3-1 | CASSQGTSGGIQYF | TGTGCCAGCAGCCAAGGGACTAGCGGCGGCATTCAGTACTTC
TRBJ2-3 | NA | NA | TRBV12-3/TRBV12-4 | CASSLSGRTDVQYF | TGTGCCAGCAGCCTAAGTGGGAGAACAGATGTGCAGTATTTT
TRBJ2-3 | TRBD1 | NA | TRBV10-3 | CAISAQGVGDTQYF | TGTGCCATCAGCGCTCAGGGGGTGGGAGATACGCAGTATTTT
TRBJ2-5 | TRBD1 | NA | TRBV13 | CASSLGLAGTGLNEQYF | TGTGCCAGCAGCTTAGGCCTCGCCGGGACAGGACTCAATGAGCAGTACTTC
TRBJ2-5 | TRBD2 | NA | TRBV19 | CASSIGLAVNTETQYF | TGTGCCAGTAGTATCGGACTAGCGGTGAATACAGAGACCCAGTACTTC
TRBJ2-5 | NA | NA | TRBV29-1 | CSVDPVGETQYF | TGCAGCGTTGACCCAGTCGGGGAGACCCAGTACTTC
TRBJ2-3 | NA | NA | TRBV20-1 | CSAWTHTDTQYF | TGCAGTGCCTGGACTCACACAGATACGCAGTATTTT
TRBJ2-3 | NA | NA | TRBV21-1 | CASSKGGPPGQGTDTQYF | TGTGCCAGCAGCAAAGGAGGTCCGCCGGGACAAGGCACAGATACGCAGTATTTT
TRBJ2-5 | TRBD2 | NA | TRBV4-3 | CASSQDRGGRGYNETQYF | TGCGCCAGCAGCCAAGATAGAGGCGGGAGAGGATACAATGAGACCCAGTACTTC
TRBJ1-2 | NA | NA | TRBV10-3 | CAIRLDRYPYGYTF | TGTGCCATCAGATTAGACAGGTACCCATATGGCTACACCTTC
TRBJ2-7 | NA | NA | TRBV12-3/TRBV12-4 | CASSPYDSTNEQYF | TGTGCCAGCAGCCCATACGACAGTACGAACGAGCAGTACTTC
TRBJ1-1 | TRBD1 | NA | TRBV20-1 | CSAKQGNNRGGTEAFF | TGCAGTGCTAAACAGGGGAATAACAGAGGGGGCACTGAAGCTTTCTTT
TRBJ2-1 | TRBD2 | NA | TRBV7-6 | CASSLAGAGGPVSYNEQFF | TGTGCCAGCAGCCTAGCAGGGGCGGGAGGGCCTGTATCCTACAATGAGCAGTTCTTC
TRBJ1-4 | TRBD1 | many | TRBV7-9 | CASSGDSGEKLFF | TGTGCCAGCAGCGGGGACAGTGGTGAAAAACTGTTTTTT
TRBJ2-3 | TRBD2 | NA | TRBV10-2 | CASSESGLAGALDTQYF | TGCGCCAGCAGTGAGTCGGGACTAGCGGGAGCTCTAGATACGCAGTATTTT
TRBJ2-3 | NA | many | TRBV20-1 | CSARHPRTDTQYF | TGCAGTGCTAGACATCCTCGCACAGATACGCAGTATTTT
TRBJ2-3 | NA | NA | TRBV30 | CAWSIGGNTDTQYF | TGTGCCTGGAGTATAGGGGGTAACACAGATACGCAGTATTTT
TRBJ2-5 | TRBD2 | NA | TRBV5-6 | CASSRDSGRAGETQYF | TGTGCCAGCAGCAGGGATAGCGGGAGGGCAGGGGAGACCCAGTACTTC